This T cell receptor beta chain comes out of a study of human T cells and chemical hapten exposure. Study-level results: Expanded TCR sets contained significantly more large CDR3 similarity clusters than controls. No shift was seen in TCRs above 1 in 1000 frequency with DPC sensitization. PT1 expanded TCR counts correlated positively with patch test score.

A note on this clonotype: Antigen specificity is unknown.

Between the trimmed V and J ends, which lost 0 bases and 4 bases, there was a span of 12 bases. The germline gives CDR1 SGHRS, CDR2 YFSETQ. This CDR3 is built from 15 residues. TCRdb redid the calling of the RACE reads with MiXCR, one entry per CDR3 protein. Altogether 150,000 to 200,000 distinct CDR3 sequences are present, roughly 15% being singletons, with the ten largest covering approximately 1.5%. The time point denotes: patch test 1, 2 weeks after DPC sensitization. Sample treatment: therapeutic diphenylcyclopropenone sensitization with weekly scalp DPC. Samples of blood were obtained prior to the application of each patch test.

Sequenced material: whole blood, taken in connection with sensitization to the hapten diphenylcyclopropenone (DPC). V and J are TRBV5-1 and TRBJ2-3; tentative D call: TRBD2 (6 bases). The source is a woman younger than 45 with alopecia areata. Some clones in this sample may be carry-over from other donors' samples. As DNA, the CDR3 is TGCGCCAGCAGCTTGGTTACGGGGGAGTCAGATACGCAGTATTTT. Protein product: CASSLVTGESDTQYF. The variable domain in full, with the rest retrieved from reference TRBV5-1 and TRBJ2-3, is KAGVTQTPRYLIKTRGQQVTLSCSPISGHRSVSWYQQTPGQGLQFLFEYFSETQRNKGNFPGRFSGRQFSNSRSEMNVSTLELGDSALYLCASSLVTGESDTQYFGPGTRLTVL.